What follows is one TCR beta chain and its context. Its matching antigen is unknown. The sample is drawn from a study of T cell responses to AZD1222 COVID-19 vaccine. Trimming took off 3 bases at V and 7 bases at J, with 19 bases between the two ends. This CDR3 has 15 amino acids. The V gene's germline CDR1 is GTSNPN and CDR2 SVGIG (reference sequence). Sequencing used immunoSEQ multiplex PCR; TCRdb keeps in-frame clones, though not all of them. This sample has 150,000 to 200,000 clones, with roughly 94% found just once. Study findings and constraints: Researchers took repertoire samples only after the peak T cell response had come.

The sample here was peripheral blood, taken 28 days after the second AZD1222 dose. The TCR sequence derives from an adult who received the AZD1222 COVID-19 vaccine. The genes are TRBV30 and TRBJ1-3; perhaps TRBD1 as D (6 bases). The CDR3 spells CAWRGGGRLWNTIYF. CDR3 DNA: TGTGCCTGGAGAGGGGGGGGCCGCTTGTGGAACACCATATATTTT.